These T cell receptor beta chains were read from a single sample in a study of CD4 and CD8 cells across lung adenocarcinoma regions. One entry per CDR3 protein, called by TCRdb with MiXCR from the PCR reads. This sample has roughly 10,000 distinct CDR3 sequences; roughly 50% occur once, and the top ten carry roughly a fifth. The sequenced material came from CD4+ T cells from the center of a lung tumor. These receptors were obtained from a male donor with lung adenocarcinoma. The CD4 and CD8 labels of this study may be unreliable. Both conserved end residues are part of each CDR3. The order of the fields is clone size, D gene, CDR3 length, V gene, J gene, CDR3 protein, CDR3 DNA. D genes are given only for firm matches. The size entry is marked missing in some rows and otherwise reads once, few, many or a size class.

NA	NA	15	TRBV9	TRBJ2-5	CAGGVAGRDQETQYF	TGTGCCGGGGGCGTAGCGGGCCGTGACCAAGAGACCCAGTACTTC
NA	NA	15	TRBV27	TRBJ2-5	CARGFGAVGQETQYF	TGTGCCAGGGGTTTCGGGGCGGTTGGCCAAGAGACGCAGTATTTC
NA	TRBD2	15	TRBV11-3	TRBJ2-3	CASQRRTSGQDTQYF	TGTGCCAGCCAACGGCGTACTAGCGGCCAAGATACGCAGTATTTT
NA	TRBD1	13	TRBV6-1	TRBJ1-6	CASRGQVGQPLHF	TGTGCCAGCAGGGGACAGGTGGGTCAGCCCCTCCACTTT
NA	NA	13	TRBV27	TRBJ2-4	CASKEQAKNIQYF	TGTGCCAGCAAGGAACAGGCCAAAAACATTCAGTACTTC
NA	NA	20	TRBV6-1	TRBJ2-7	CASSEAASPLFAGTPAEQYF	TGTGCCAGCAGTGAAGCGGCGAGTCCCCTCTTTGCGGGGACCCCGGCCGAGCAGTACTTC
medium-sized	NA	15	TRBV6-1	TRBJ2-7	CASSDLPQGSYEQYF	TGTGCCAGCAGTGATCTCCCCCAAGGCTCCTACGAGCAGTACTTC
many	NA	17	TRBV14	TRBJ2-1	CASSQAITGDSYNEQFF	TGTGCCAGCAGCCAGGCTATCACCGGGGATTCCTACAATGAGCAGTTCTTC
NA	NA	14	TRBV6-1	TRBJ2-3	CAGSGFGDPDTQYF	TGTGCGGGCAGTGGGTTTGGGGACCCAGATACCCAGTATTTT
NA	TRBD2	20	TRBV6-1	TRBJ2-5	CASRQSISLGGLAGKETQYF	TGTGCCAGCAGGCAATCGATATCTTTAGGCGGACTAGCGGGTAAAGAGACCCAGTACTTC
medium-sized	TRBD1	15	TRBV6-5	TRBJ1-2	CASSYVQGGLASYTF	TGTGCCAGCAGTTACGTGCAGGGGGGCCTAGCTTCCTACACCTTC
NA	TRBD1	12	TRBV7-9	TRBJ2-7	CATQGASYEQYF	TGTGCCACACAGGGGGCCTCCTACGAGCAGTACTTC
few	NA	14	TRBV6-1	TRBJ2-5	CASSDRRYQETQYF	TGTGCCAGCAGTGACAGGCGGTACCAAGAGACCCAGTACTTC
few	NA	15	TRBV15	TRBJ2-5	CATSRDPGQQETQYF	TGTGCCACCAGCAGAGATCCTGGACAGCAAGAGACCCAGTACTTC
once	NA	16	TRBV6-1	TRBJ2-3	CASRGTGGRDKDTQYF	TGTGCCAGCAGGGGGACTGGCGGGCGTGACAAAGATACCCAGTATTTC
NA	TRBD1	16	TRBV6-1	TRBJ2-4	CASSPHRDRAKNIQYF	TGTGCCAGCAGCCCCCACCGGGACAGGGCCAAAAACATTCAGTACTTC
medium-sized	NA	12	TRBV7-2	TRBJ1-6	CASSLVSPPLHF	TGTGCCAGCAGCTTAGTGAGTCCACCCCTCCACTTT
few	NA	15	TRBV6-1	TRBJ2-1	CASTRTASSYNEQFF	TGTGCCAGCACCAGGACAGCGTCATCCTACAATGAGCAGTTCTTC
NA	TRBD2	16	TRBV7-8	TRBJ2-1	CASSPIAGGGANEQFF	TGTGCCAGCAGCCCAATAGCGGGAGGGGGGGCCAATGAGCAGTTCTTC
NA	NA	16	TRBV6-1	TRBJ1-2	CASSRPQRTFGYGYTF	TGTGCCAGCAGTCGGCCCCAGAGGACGTTCGGATATGGCTACACCTTC
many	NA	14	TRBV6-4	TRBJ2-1	CASSAGSDYNEQFF	TGTGCCAGCAGTGCGGGCAGTGACTACAATGAGCAGTTCTTC
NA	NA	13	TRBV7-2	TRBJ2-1	CASSSPTGNEQFF	TGTGCCAGCAGCTCCCCGACAGGCAATGAGCAGTTCTTC
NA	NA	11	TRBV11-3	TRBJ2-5	CASSGVETQYF	TGTGCCAGCAGTGGGGTGGAGACCCAGTACTTC
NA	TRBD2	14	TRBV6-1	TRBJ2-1	CASKTSGGLDEQFF	TGTGCCAGCAAGACTAGCGGGGGGTTGGATGAGCAGTTCTTC